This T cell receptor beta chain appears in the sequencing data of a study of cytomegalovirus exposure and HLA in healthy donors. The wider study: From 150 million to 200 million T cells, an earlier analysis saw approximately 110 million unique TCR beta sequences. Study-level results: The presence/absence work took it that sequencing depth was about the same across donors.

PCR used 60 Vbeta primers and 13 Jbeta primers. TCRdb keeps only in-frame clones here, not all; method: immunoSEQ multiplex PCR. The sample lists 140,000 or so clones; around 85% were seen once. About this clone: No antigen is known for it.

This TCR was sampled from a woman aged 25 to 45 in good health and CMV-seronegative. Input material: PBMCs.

The CDR3 loop is CASSPVGGGTEAFF. The CDR3, as DNA: TGTGCCAGCTCACCAGTTGGGGGCGGGACTGAAGCTTTCTTT. The chain joins TRBV18 to TRBJ1-1; D possibly corresponds to TRBD1 (6 bases). Germline CDR1 and CDR2: KGHSH and LQKENI. The CDR3 contains 14 residues. V was pared by 2 bases and J by 5 bases, with 12 bases between.